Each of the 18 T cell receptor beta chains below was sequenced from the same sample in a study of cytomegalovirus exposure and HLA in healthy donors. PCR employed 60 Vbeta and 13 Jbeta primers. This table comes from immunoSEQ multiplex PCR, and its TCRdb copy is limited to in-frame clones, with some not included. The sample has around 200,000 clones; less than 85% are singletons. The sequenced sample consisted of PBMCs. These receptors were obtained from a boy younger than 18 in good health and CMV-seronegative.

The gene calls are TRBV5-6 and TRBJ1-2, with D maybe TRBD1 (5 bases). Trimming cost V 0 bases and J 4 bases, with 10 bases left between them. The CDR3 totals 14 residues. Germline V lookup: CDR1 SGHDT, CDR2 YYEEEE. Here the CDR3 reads CASSLAPRAYGYTF. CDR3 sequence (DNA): TGTGCCAGCAGCTTGGCGCCCAGGGCCTATGGCTACACCTTC. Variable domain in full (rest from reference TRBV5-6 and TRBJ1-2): DAGVTQSPTHLIKTRGQQVTLRCSPKSGHDTVSWYQQALGQGPQFIFQYYEEEERQRGNFPDRFSGHQFPNYSSELNVNALLLGDSALYLCASSLAPRAYGYTFGSGTRLTVV.

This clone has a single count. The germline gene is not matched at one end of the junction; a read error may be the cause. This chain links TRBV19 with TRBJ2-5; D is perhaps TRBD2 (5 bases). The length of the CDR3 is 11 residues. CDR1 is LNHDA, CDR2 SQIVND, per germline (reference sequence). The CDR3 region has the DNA TGTGCCAGTAGTCTTCGGGGTGACTTCCACTTC. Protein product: CASSLRGDFHF.

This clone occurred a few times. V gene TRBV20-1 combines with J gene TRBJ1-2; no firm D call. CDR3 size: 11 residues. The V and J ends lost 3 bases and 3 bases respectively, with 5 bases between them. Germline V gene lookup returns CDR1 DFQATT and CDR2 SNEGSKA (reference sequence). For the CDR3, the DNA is TGCAGTGCTAGCACAGACTATGGCTACACCTTC. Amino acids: CSASTDYGYTF.

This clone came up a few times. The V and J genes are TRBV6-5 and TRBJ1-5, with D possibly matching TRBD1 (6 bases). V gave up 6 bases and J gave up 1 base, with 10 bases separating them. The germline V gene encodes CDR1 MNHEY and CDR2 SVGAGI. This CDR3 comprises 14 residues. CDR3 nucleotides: TGTGCCAGCAGAGAGGGGGGGAGCAATCAGCCCCAGCATTTT. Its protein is CASREGGSNQPQHF.

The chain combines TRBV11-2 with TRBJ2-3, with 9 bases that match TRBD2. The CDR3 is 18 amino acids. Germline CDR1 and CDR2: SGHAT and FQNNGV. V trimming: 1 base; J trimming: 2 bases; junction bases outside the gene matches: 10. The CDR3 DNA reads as TGTGCCAGCAGCTTAGGCCCCGGGATAGCGGGAGTCACAGATACGCAGTATTTT. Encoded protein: CASSLGPGIAGVTDTQYF.

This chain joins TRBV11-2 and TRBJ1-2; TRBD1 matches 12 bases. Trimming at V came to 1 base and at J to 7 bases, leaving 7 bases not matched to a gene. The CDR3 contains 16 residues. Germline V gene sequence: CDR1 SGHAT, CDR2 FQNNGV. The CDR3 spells CASSLGRGTGGFGYTF. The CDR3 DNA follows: TGTGCCAGCAGCTTAGGCCGGGGGACAGGGGGCTTTGGCTACACCTTC.

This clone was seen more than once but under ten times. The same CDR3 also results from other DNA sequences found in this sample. CDR3 residues: CASSRGVSNQPQHF. The CDR3 nucleotides read TGTGCCAGCAGCCGGGGGGTGAGCAATCAGCCCCAGCATTTT. The gene calls are TRBV9 and TRBJ1-5; D possibly corresponds to TRBD1 (5 bases). The V gene's germline CDR1 is SGDLS and CDR2 YYNGEE. Trimming took 4 bases from V and 1 from J, leaving 9 bases between them. This CDR3 is 14 amino acids long.

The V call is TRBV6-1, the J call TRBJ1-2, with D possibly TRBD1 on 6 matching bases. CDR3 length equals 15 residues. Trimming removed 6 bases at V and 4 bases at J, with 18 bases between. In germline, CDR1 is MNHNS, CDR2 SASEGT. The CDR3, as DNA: TGTGCCAGCAGCGACGGGGCAGGGGCTAGCTATGGCTACACCTTC. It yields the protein CASSDGAGASYGYTF.

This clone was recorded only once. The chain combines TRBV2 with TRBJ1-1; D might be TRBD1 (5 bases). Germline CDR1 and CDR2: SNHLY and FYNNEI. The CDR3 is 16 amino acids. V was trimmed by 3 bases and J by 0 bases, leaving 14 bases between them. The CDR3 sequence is CASSDPGGPLNTEAFF. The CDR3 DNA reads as TGTGCCAGCAGTGATCCGGGGGGACCCTTGAACACTGAAGCTTTCTTT.

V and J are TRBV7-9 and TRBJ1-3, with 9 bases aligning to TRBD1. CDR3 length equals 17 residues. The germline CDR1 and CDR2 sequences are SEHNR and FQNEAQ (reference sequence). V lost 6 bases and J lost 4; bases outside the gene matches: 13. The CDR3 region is CASSPTRDRGYGNTIYF. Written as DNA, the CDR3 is TGTGCCAGCAGTCCTACTCGCGACAGGGGGTACGGAAACACCATATATTTT.

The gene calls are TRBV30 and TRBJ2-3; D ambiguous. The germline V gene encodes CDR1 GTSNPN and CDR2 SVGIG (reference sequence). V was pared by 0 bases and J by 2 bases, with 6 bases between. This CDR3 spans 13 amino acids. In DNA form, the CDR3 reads TGTGCCTGGAGTGTACAGACCACAGATACGCAGTATTTT. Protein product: CAWSVQTTDTQYF.

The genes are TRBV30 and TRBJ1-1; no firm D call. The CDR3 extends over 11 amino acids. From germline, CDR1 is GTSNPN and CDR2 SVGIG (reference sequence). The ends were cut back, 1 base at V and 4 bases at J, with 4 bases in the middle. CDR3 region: CAWSGITEAFF. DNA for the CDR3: TGTGCCTGGAGTGGTATCACTGAAGCTTTCTTT.

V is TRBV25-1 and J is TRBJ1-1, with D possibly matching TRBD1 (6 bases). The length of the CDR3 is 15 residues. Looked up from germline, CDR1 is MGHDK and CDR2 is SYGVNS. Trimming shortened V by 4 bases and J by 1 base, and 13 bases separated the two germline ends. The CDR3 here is CASSGRGAWNTEAFF. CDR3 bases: TGTGCCAGCAGTGGCAGGGGCGCTTGGAACACTGAAGCTTTCTTT.

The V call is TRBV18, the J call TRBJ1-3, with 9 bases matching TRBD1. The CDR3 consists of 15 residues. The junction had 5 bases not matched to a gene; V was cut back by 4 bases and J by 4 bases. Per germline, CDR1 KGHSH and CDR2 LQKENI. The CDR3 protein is CASSHRTGEGNTIYF. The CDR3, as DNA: TGTGCCAGCTCACATCGGACAGGGGAAGGAAACACCATATATTTT. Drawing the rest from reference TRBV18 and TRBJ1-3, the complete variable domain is NAGVMQNPRHLVRRRGQEARLRCSPMKGHSHVYWYRQLPEEGLKFMVYLQKENIIDESGMPKERFSAEFPKEGPSILRIQQVVRGDSAAYFCASSHRTGEGNTIYFGEGSWLTVV.

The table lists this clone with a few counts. CDR3 sequence reads: CASSQGWGTAYGYTF. CDR3 coding DNA: TGCGCCAGCAGCCAAGGGTGGGGGACAGCCTATGGCTACACCTTC. The V gene is TRBV4-1, the J gene TRBJ1-2; 7 nucleotides match TRBD1. The CDR3 loop spans 15 amino acids. The trim removed 1 base at V and 4 bases at J, leaving 6 bases unmatched. CDR1 MGHRA and CDR2 YSYEKL come from the germline V gene.

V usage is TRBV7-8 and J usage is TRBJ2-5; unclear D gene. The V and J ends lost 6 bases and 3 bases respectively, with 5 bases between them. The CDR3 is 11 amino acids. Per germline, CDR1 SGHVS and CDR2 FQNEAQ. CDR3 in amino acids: CASSYKETQYF. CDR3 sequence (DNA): TGTGCCAGCAGTTATAAAGAGACCCAGTACTTC.

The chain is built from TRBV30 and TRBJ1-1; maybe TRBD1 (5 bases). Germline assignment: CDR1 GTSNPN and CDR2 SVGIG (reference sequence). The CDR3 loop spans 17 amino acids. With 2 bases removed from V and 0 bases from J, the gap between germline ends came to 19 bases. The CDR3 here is CAWSSPGPGIMNTEAFF. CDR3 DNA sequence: TGTGCCTGGAGTTCCCCCGGTCCAGGGATCATGAACACTGAAGCTTTCTTT.

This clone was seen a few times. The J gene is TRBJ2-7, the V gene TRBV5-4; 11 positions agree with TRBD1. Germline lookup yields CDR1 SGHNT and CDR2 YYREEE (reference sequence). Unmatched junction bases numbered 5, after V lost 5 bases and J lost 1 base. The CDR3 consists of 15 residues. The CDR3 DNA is TGTGCCAGCAGGCTCGGGACAGGGGGGTCCTACGAGCAGTACTTC. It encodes CASRLGTGGSYEQYF.